This TCR beta chain was identified during a study of shared clonotypes between healthy human individuals. Germline CDR1 is SGHTA and CDR2 is FQGNSA. The CDR3 has 17 amino acids. V shed 1 base, J shed 5 bases, and the junction held 7 bases outside the gene matches. On ten immunoSEQ deep assay plates, unsorted PBMC DNA was sequenced. Measured with immunoSEQ multiplex PCR; TCRdb has only the in-frame clones, and not every one. There are hundreds of thousands of clones in the sample; 76% occur only once, and 10% to 15% lies in the top ten. The donor cohort consisted entirely of Caucasian adults residing in Nashville, Tennessee. This clone showed up just once.

Sample: PBMCs. This chain links TRBV7-2 with TRBJ2-2; TRBD2 agrees at 10 bases. This TCR was recovered from a woman in her thirties or forties in good health. Some clones in this sample may be carry-over from other donors' samples. CDR3: CASSLVVAGGETGELFF. The CDR3 DNA reads as TGTGCCAGCAGCTTAGTGGTAGCGGGAGGAGAAACCGGGGAGCTGTTTTTT.